This TCR beta chain was sequenced in a study of beta chain features in type 1 diabetes. Of the isolated RNA, all was reverse transcribed, and so the sequenced material was expressed TCRB transcripts. The method was immunoSEQ multiplex PCR; TCRdb's version includes in-frame clones alone and lacks a portion of them. Of around 260,000 clones in the sample, 24% were seen once. The germline gives CDR1 SQVTM, CDR2 ANQGSEA. V lost 7 bases to trimming and J lost 3 bases, with 23 bases between them. The CDR3 consists of 16 residues. The study, taken as a whole, reports: All four CD4+ subsets of Type 1 diabetes patients contained TCRB CDR3s that were moderately but significantly shorter. These data did not resolve whether HLA type affects TCRB rearrangement. Researchers caution that PCR might favor shorter templates, equally among patients and controls.

This clone occurred a few times. Its antigen remains unidentified. This TCR came from a woman aged 25 to 39 with type 1 diabetes. The source material was naive CD4+ T cells from blood. The chain recombines TRBV29-1 with TRBJ2-3; D perhaps matches TRBD1 (5 bases). The CDR3 DNA reads as TGCAGCGGCGGCCCCAGGGCAGAGAGTGGGACAGATACGCAGTATTTT. Translating gives CSGGPRAESGTDTQYF.